The clone carrying this TCR delta chain has more than one count but fewer than ten. Antigen: not known. The likely explanation is a read error, given a far larger clone one base away. Within the sample, other DNA sequences also encode this same CDR3. TCRdb re-processed the multiplex PCR reads via CATT. Altogether around 50,000 delta-chain clones are present, approximately 1.5% being singletons, with the ten largest covering 15%. Germline trimming cut 6 bases from V and 2 bases from J; bases unmatched to any gene: 21. The V gene's germline CDR1 is TSWWSYY and CDR2 QGS. This CDR3 is built from 20 residues. These data originate in a study of γδ T cells in repeated Plasmodium falciparum infection. Overall study context: Over roughly 600 days, donors received four mosquito-bite P. falciparum NF54 infections. Notes on the study in general: In Vdelta2-negative, largely Vdelta1+, gammadelta repertoires, repeated controlled infections appeared to drive clonal selection waves. Compared with Australian children, Malian Vdelta2-negative repertoires seemed more clonal, less diverse, less shared.

Bulk repertoires came from Vgamma9/Vdelta2+ or Vdelta2-negative gammadelta T cells flow-sorted from PBMC. The chain combines TRDV1 with TRDJ1; 10 bases align to TRDD3. Assignment of the J gene here rests on matching the DNA to germline, because TCRdb gives none. Input material: gamma-delta T cells from blood. The clonotype comes from a pool of human donors (malaria-infected and uninfected, not separated). The CDR3 region is CALGDYHNYWGMYSTDKLIF. The CDR3 DNA reads as TGTGCTCTTGGTGACTACCACAATTACTGGGGGATGTATTCTACCGATAAACTCATCTTT.